This T cell receptor (beta chain) is from a study of cytomegalovirus exposure and HLA in healthy donors. Comment on this clone: Its antigen remains unidentified.

The PCR used 60 Vbeta and 13 Jbeta primers. TCRdb's copy holds only in-frame clones and misses some; the assay was immunoSEQ multiplex PCR. The data contain roughly 100,000 clones, 79% of them singletons. Findings and limits, study-wide: For presence/absence analyses, sequencing depth was assumed to be roughly uniform across donors. Later analysis associated a missense DCLRE1C variant with TCR beta V- and J-gene trimming. Upon later analysis, TCR association rates were observed to vary by HLA locus, being highest for DRB1 and lowest for HLA-C. At a 0.05 false discovery rate, a later analysis found some 18,000 TCR beta sequences to be associated with HLA alleles.

The germline V gene has CDR1 LNHDA and CDR2 SQIVND (reference sequence). With 2 bases clipped from V and 1 base from J, the junction kept 5 bases outside the gene matches. The CDR3 is 18 amino acids. The chain employs TRBV19 and TRBJ2-6, with 10 bases that match TRBD1. Sequenced sample: PBMCs. The origin of this receptor is a man between 50 and 59 years old in good health and CMV-seropositive. CDR3: CASSIWTGGSSGANVLTF. The CDR3 DNA is TGTGCCAGTAGTATATGGACAGGGGGATCGTCTGGGGCCAACGTCCTGACTTTC.